This is a list of T cell receptor beta chains from one sample in a study of T cell repertoires in cytomegalovirus infection. TCRdb processed the reads anew with MiXCR; each CDR3 protein has one entry. The data show about 900,000 distinct CDR3 sequences, with 31% seen just once and roughly an eighth held by the top ten. No antigens are known for them. This specimen was cultured CD8+ T cells from PBMCs, taken from culture after CMV antigen stimulation. These receptors were taken from a human donor in good health (CMV status not recorded). Some clones in this sample may be carry-over from other donors' samples. The CDR3 runs from the conserved cysteine through the conserved F or W. Fields, in order: J gene, D gene, clone size, V gene, CDR3 protein, CDR3 DNA. The D gene is left open where the match is weak. Clone size is shown for a subset of rows, as once, few, many or a class of expanded clone.

>TRBJ2-3|NA|many|TRBV7-2
CASSLAGGLQDTQYF
TGTGCCAGCAGCTTAGCGGGGGGGCTTCAAGATACGCAGTATTTT
>TRBJ1-5|NA|many|TRBV7-2
CASSLGLDPGVQPQHF
TGTGCCAGCAGCTTAGGGTTGGACCCTGGCGTTCAGCCCCAGCATTTT
>TRBJ2-3|TRBD2|few|TRBV10-3
CAITRTSGGAGDTQYF
TGTGCCATCACTAGGACTAGCGGGGGGGCGGGAGATACGCAGTATTTT
>TRBJ2-1|TRBD2|many|TRBV7-8
CASSGSGGAYNEQFF
TGTGCCAGCAGCGGTAGCGGGGGCGCGTACAATGAGCAGTTCTTC
>TRBJ2-1|NA|NA|TRBV20-1
CSASRLQFF
TGCAGTGCGAGTCGACTCCAGTTCTTC
>TRBJ1-5|NA|NA|TRBV27
CASSLWVGDGNQPQHF
TGTGCCAGCAGCCTCTGGGTCGGGGACGGCAATCAGCCCCAGCATTTT
>TRBJ1-1|NA|many|TRBV7-9
CASSLGGMNTEAFF
TGTGCCAGCAGCTTAGGCGGAATGAACACTGAAGCTTTCTTT
>TRBJ2-5|NA|few|TRBV28
CASSAQGGMETQYF
TGTGCCAGCAGTGCGCAGGGTGGCATGGAGACCCAGTACTTC
>TRBJ1-2|NA|NA|TRBV12-3/TRBV12-4
CASSFRHPAYGYTF
TGTGCCAGCAGTTTTAGACATCCGGCTTATGGCTACACCTTC
>TRBJ2-5|NA|NA|TRBV6-2/TRBV6-3
CASSYDQGKTQYF
TGTGCCAGCAGTTACGACCAAGGCAAGACCCAGTACTTC
>TRBJ2-3|TRBD2|NA|TRBV20-1
CSARHPGTSRPTDTQYF
TGCAGTGCTAGACACCCCGGGACTAGCCGACCCACAGATACGCAGTATTTT
>TRBJ2-2|NA|few|TRBV7-2
CASSLGVRELFF
TGTGCCAGCAGCTTAGGAGTCCGGGAGCTGTTTTTT
>TRBJ2-5|NA|few|TRBV20-1
CSARRTQETQYF
TGCAGTGCTAGGCGGACCCAAGAGACCCAGTACTTC
>TRBJ1-2|TRBD1|NA|TRBV4-1
CASSQGPIPGQPNYGYTF
TGCGCCAGCAGCCAAGGGCCTATCCCGGGACAGCCGAACTATGGCTACACCTTC
>TRBJ2-5|NA|many|TRBV12-3/TRBV12-4
CASSSVQETQYF
TGTGCCAGCAGTTCTGTTCAAGAGACCCAGTACTTC
>TRBJ2-7|TRBD2|NA|TRBV6-1
CASSLGLAYSYEQYF
TGTGCCAGCAGCCTGGGACTAGCGTACTCCTACGAGCAGTACTTC
>TRBJ1-1|NA|NA|TRBV28
CASIQVVAYTEAFF
TGTGCCAGCATCCAGGTGGTGGCGTACACTGAAGCTTTCTTT
>TRBJ2-2|TRBD2|few|TRBV7-6
CASSSSGRENTGELFF
TGTGCCAGCAGCTCTAGCGGCAGAGAGAACACCGGGGAGCTGTTTTTT
>TRBJ2-2|NA|NA|TRBV4-3
CASSQDLIIVAPGELFF
TGCGCCAGCAGCCAAGATCTGATTATAGTGGCACCGGGGGAGCTGTTTTTT
>TRBJ1-5|NA|few|TRBV6-1
CASSSDRFVYQPQHF
TGTGCCAGCAGCTCCGACAGGTTTGTTTATCAGCCCCAGCATTTT
>TRBJ2-1|NA|NA|TRBV28
CASSFPGADNEQFF
TGTGCCAGCAGTTTCCCCGGGGCGGACAATGAGCAGTTCTTC
>TRBJ1-2|TRBD1|NA|TRBV15
CATSISRDSMRLYGYTF
TGTGCCACCAGCATAAGTAGGGACAGCATGAGGCTCTATGGCTACACCTTC
>TRBJ1-1|NA|NA|TRBV19
CASSIDRDSDMNTEAFF
TGTGCCAGTAGTATCGACAGAGACTCTGACATGAACACTGAAGCTTTCTTT
>TRBJ1-2|TRBD1|NA|TRBV3-1
CASSQDLDRANYGYTF
TGTGCCAGCAGCCAAGATCTAGACAGGGCGAACTATGGCTACACCTTC
>TRBJ1-5|NA|NA|TRBV4-1
CASSQEGLNSNQPQHF
TGCGCCAGCAGCCAAGAAGGCCTGAATAGCAATCAGCCCCAGCATTTT
>TRBJ1-1|NA|NA|TRBV19
CASRNPGYTEAFF
TGTGCCAGTAGGAACCCGGGATACACTGAAGCTTTCTTT
>TRBJ2-1|TRBD2|NA|TRBV7-6
CASRTPSGGHNSYNEQFF
TGTGCCAGCAGGACACCTAGCGGGGGGCACAACTCCTACAATGAGCAGTTCTTC
>TRBJ2-3|TRBD1|few|TRBV11-1
CASSWGQGGYTQYF
TGTGCCAGCAGCTGGGGACAGGGCGGGTATACGCAGTATTTT
>TRBJ2-2|NA|NA|TRBV7-9
CASSLVTTRNTGELFF
TGTGCCAGCAGCTTAGTGACTACACGGAACACCGGGGAGCTGTTTTTT
>TRBJ1-1|NA|few|TRBV7-9
CASSLVAGQSEAFF
TGTGCCAGCAGCTTAGTGGCGGGGCAGAGTGAAGCTTTCTTT